Presented here are 28 T cell receptor beta chains from one specimen sequenced in a study of early stage breast cancer tumors. Assay: immunoSEQ multiplex PCR; the TCRdb copy retains only in-frame clones and omits some. There are tens of thousands of clones in the sample; around four fifths occur only once, and 3.5% lies in the top ten. The sequenced sample was blood. These receptors were obtained from a person aged 55 to 75 with breast cancer.

In this sample, this clone turned up a few times. V gene TRBV14 combines with J gene TRBJ2-2; D gene unclear. Trimming cost V 3 bases and J 8 bases, with 13 bases left between them. The germline V gene has CDR1 SGHDN and CDR2 FVKESK. The CDR3 spans 14 residues. The CDR3 sequence is CASSHKRVVGELFF. CDR3 sequence (DNA): TGTGCCAGCAGCCACAAGCGTGTGGTGGGGGAGCTGTTTTTT.

This clone came up a few times. CDR3: CASKRRETDHEQYF. The CDR3 DNA sequence: TGTGCCAGCAAAAGGCGGGAAACAGATCACGAGCAGTACTTC. The genes are TRBV2 and TRBJ2-7; D is perhaps TRBD2 (6 bases). Trimming removed 7 bases at V and 5 bases at J, with 18 bases between. This CDR3 comprises 14 residues. The germline V gene encodes CDR1 SNHLY and CDR2 FYNNEI.

The chain links TRBV6-6 to TRBJ1-2, with D unresolved. V was pared by 5 bases and J by 8 bases, with 12 bases between. The CDR3 is 12 residues long. Germline assignment: CDR1 MNHNY and CDR2 SVGAGI (reference sequence). The CDR3 protein is CASSQAREGYTF. In DNA form, the CDR3 reads TGTGCCAGCAGTCAAGCTCGGGAGGGCTACACCTTC.

This clone was found a few times. This chain connects TRBV19 to TRBJ2-1; no firm D call. Germline V gene sequence: CDR1 LNHDA, CDR2 SQIVND (reference sequence). V was pared by 3 bases and J by 6 bases, with 6 bases between. The CDR3 covers 12 residues. CDR3 DNA sequence: TGTGCCAGTAGTATCGTTGGCAATGAGCAGTTCTTC. Its translation: CASSIVGNEQFF.

The chain carries TRBV27 and TRBJ2-1; the D call may be TRBD1 or TRBD2 (8 bases each). CDR1 MNHEY and CDR2 SMNVEV come from the germline V gene (reference sequence). The V gene lost 10 bases and the J gene lost 1 base, with 26 bases spanning the gap. The CDR3 is 18 residues long. CDR3 sequence: CATHRTGRLAISYNEQFF. The CDR3, as DNA: TGTGCCACACACCGGACAGGGAGACTAGCGATTTCCTACAATGAGCAGTTCTTC.

As for this clone: This sample also contains other DNA sequences that code for the same CDR3. This sequence joins TRBV30 and TRBJ1-3; D not certain. The CDR3 sequence is 12 residues long. V lost 4 bases and J 1 base, leaving 5 bases between the germline ends. The V gene's germline CDR1 is GTSNPN and CDR2 SVGIG (reference sequence). This CDR3 is CAWTGSGNTIYF. The CDR3 bases are TGTGCCTGGACTGGGTCTGGAAACACCATATATTTT.

The chain joins TRBV11-3 to TRBJ2-5; D possibly uses TRBD1 or TRBD2 (6 bases each). The CDR3 covers 13 residues. V lost 4 bases, J lost 7 bases, and 13 bases lay in between. Germline CDR1 and CDR2: SGHNT and YENEEA. CDR3 residues: CASSSGAPGTQYF. The CDR3, as DNA: TGTGCCAGCAGCTCGGGGGCCCCGGGGACCCAGTACTTC. Complete variable domain (other parts from reference TRBV11-3 and TRBJ2-5): EAGVVQSPRYKIIEKKQPVAFWCNPISGHNTLYWYLQNLGQGPELLIRYENEEAVDDSQLPKDRFSAERLKGVDSTLKIQPAELGDSAVYLCASSSGAPGTQYFGPGTRLLVL.

V usage is TRBV2 and J usage is TRBJ2-3; D is unresolved. The V end was cut by 7 bases, the J end by 2 bases, with 19 bases between. This CDR3 is built from 16 residues. Germline CDR1 and CDR2: SNHLY and FYNNEI. CDR3 nucleotide sequence: TGTGCCAGCACCAACCTACTCCGACCCCCCACAGATACGCAGTATTTT. The encoded protein is CASTNLLRPPTDTQYF.

The chain carries TRBV5-1 and TRBJ2-3; D may match TRBD1 or TRBD2 (5 bases each). Trimming shortened V by 0 bases and J by 1 base, and 12 bases separated the two germline ends. Germline assignment: CDR1 SGHRS and CDR2 YFSETQ. There are 16 residues in the CDR3. CDR3 sequence (DNA): TGCGCCAGCAGCTTGGAAGGGGACCTAGGCACAGATACGCAGTATTTT. This translates into CASSLEGDLGTDTQYF.

The chain recombines TRBV11-2 with TRBJ1-4; D is uncertain. CDR3 length: 13 amino acids. Germline V gene lookup returns CDR1 SGHAT and CDR2 FQNNGV. The ends were cut back, 3 bases at V and 8 bases at J, with 10 bases in the middle. The CDR3 reads CASSLLREEKLFF. CDR3 DNA: TGTGCCAGCAGCTTGCTCCGGGAAGAAAAACTGTTTTTT.

The chain employs TRBV7-2 and TRBJ2-3; 7 bases align to TRBD2. This CDR3 is built from 16 residues. V lost 2 bases and J lost 4; bases outside the gene matches: 9. Germline lookup yields CDR1 SGHTA and CDR2 FQGNSA. Here the CDR3 DNA reads TGTGCCAGCAGCTTAAGCCCGGGCGCGGGGGCAGATACGCAGTATTTT. Protein sequence: CASSLSPGAGADTQYF.

The chain's CDR3 is CASSIGYNSYEQYF. DNA for the CDR3: TGTGCCAGTAGTATAGGGTACAACTCCTACGAGCAGTACTTC. The chain recombines TRBV19 with TRBJ2-7; D not certain. V lost 1 base and J lost 0, with 7 bases in between. Germline values: CDR1 LNHDA, CDR2 SQIVND (reference sequence). The CDR3 is 14 residues long. Combining the CDR3 with reference TRBV19 and TRBJ2-7 gives the whole variable domain DGGITQSPKYLFRKEGQNVTLSCEQNLNHDAMYWYRQDPGQGLRLIYYSQIVNDFQKGDIAEGYSVSREKKESFPLTVTSAQKNPTAFYLCASSIGYNSYEQYFGPGTRLTVT.

This clone is a singleton in its sample. The chain has TRBV2 and TRBJ2-3; TRBD2 agrees at 7 bases. Germline CDR1 SNHLY, CDR2 FYNNEI. This CDR3 region has 15 residues. J gave up 0 bases and V 6 bases, and 6 bases lay outside the gene matches. This CDR3 is CASRNSGYSTDTQYF. CDR3 nucleotide sequence: TGTGCCAGCAGAAATAGCGGGTATAGCACAGATACGCAGTATTTT.

V gene TRBV6-1 combines with J gene TRBJ2-1; TRBD2 agrees at 12 bases. CDR1 is MNHNS, CDR2 SASEGT, per germline. This CDR3 contains 15 residues. With V trimmed by 6 bases and J by 6 bases, 6 bases remained unmatched. This CDR3 reads CASSELAGGRNEQFF. The CDR3 nucleotides are TGTGCCAGCAGCGAGCTAGCGGGGGGGCGCAATGAGCAGTTCTTC.

This chain links TRBV11-2 with TRBJ1-4, with 11 bases matching TRBD1. The CDR3 spans 15 residues. The germline V gene has CDR1 SGHAT and CDR2 FQNNGV. V lost 2 bases to trimming and J lost 8 bases; unmatched junction nucleotides: 4. For the CDR3, the DNA is TGTGCCAGCAGCTTAAGCAGGACAGGGGGCGAAAAACTGTTTTTT. Amino acid sequence: CASSLSRTGGEKLFF. Full variable domain (outside the CDR3, taken from reference TRBV11-2 and TRBJ1-4): EAGVAQSPRYKIIEKRQSVAFWCNPISGHATLYWYQQILGQGPKLLIQFQNNGVVDDSQLPKDRFSAERLKGVDSTLKIQPAKLEDSAVYLCASSLSRTGGEKLFFGSGTQLSVL.

The chain's CDR3 is CASSLVSRAEAFF. The CDR3 bases are TGTGCCAGCAGCTTGGTATCCCGGGCTGAAGCTTTCTTT. The gene calls are TRBV5-6 and TRBJ1-1; D is ambiguous. Trimming removed 0 bases at V and 6 bases at J, with 9 bases between. Germline loops: CDR1 SGHDT, CDR2 YYEEEE. There are 13 residues in the CDR3.

V gene TRBV28 combines with J gene TRBJ2-3, with 12 bases that match TRBD2. The CDR3 spans 20 residues. CDR1 MDHEN and CDR2 SYDVKM come from the germline V gene. The J segment lost 0 bases and the V segment lost 5 bases, leaving 15 bases of the junction unmatched. CDR3 sequence reads: CASSTRTSGKKPSSTDTQYF. Written as DNA, the CDR3 is TGTGCCAGCAGTACTCGGACTAGCGGGAAGAAACCCTCTAGCACAGATACGCAGTATTTT.

This clone has a single count. J is TRBJ1-2 and V is TRBV4-3; weak D call: TRBD1 (5 bases). This CDR3 region has 15 residues. CDR1 is LGHNA and CDR2 is YSLEER in the germline V gene. V lost 0 bases to trimming and J lost 0 bases, with 8 bases between them. The CDR3 DNA reads TGCGCCAGCAGCCAAGACAGGGATTCTAACTATGGCTACACCTTC. The encoded protein is CASSQDRDSNYGYTF.

The V gene is TRBV7-3, the J gene TRBJ2-1; 9 nucleotides line up with TRBD1. Trimming took 5 bases from V and 6 from J; bases not matched to a gene: 11. Germline V lookup: CDR1 SGHTA, CDR2 FQGTGA. This CDR3 comprises 16 residues. The CDR3 coding sequence is TGTGCCAGCAGCCCCTTGACAGGGGGTGGTCTCAATGAGCAGTTCTTC. Its protein product is CASSPLTGGGLNEQFF. Supplemented by reference TRBV7-3 and TRBJ2-1, the full variable domain reads GAGVSQTPSNKVTEKGKYVELRCDPISGHTALYWYRQSLGQGPEFLIYFQGTGAADDSGLPNDRFFAVRPEGSVSTLKIQRTERGDSAVYLCASSPLTGGGLNEQFFGPGTRLTVL.

V is TRBV30 and J is TRBJ2-1, with D perhaps TRBD1 (5 bases). The germline V gene has CDR1 GTSNPN and CDR2 SVGIG (reference sequence). The length of the CDR3 is 11 residues. Between the trimmed V and J ends, which lost 5 bases and 12 bases, there was a span of 14 bases. The CDR3 sequence is CAWDSGQGQFF. As DNA, the CDR3 is TGTGCCTGGGATAGTGGCCAGGGGCAGTTCTTC.

This clone was counted a single time. The chain carries TRBV6-1 and TRBJ1-3; D not resolved. The CDR3 loop spans 13 amino acids. The V and J ends lost 8 bases and 0 bases respectively, with 8 bases between them. Germline CDR1 and CDR2: MNHNS and SASEGT. The CDR3 sequence is CASRSNSGNTIYF. The CDR3 DNA follows: TGTGCCAGCCGAAGTAACTCTGGAAACACCATATATTTT.

The rearrangement joins TRBV7-8 to TRBJ1-3; maybe TRBD1 (6 bases). V was shortened by 5 bases and J by 5 bases, with 13 bases between the two germline ends. CDR3 length: 14 residues. From germline, CDR1 is SGHVS and CDR2 FQNEAQ. This CDR3 is CASSPGGRRNTIYF. CDR3 DNA sequence: TGTGCCAGCAGCCCCGGGGGCCGGAGAAACACCATATATTTT.

This clone was detected only a few times. The chain links TRBV7-2 to TRBJ2-1, with D perhaps assigned TRBD1 or TRBD2 (5 bases each). The CDR3 loop spans 13 amino acids. Germline CDR1 SGHTA, CDR2 FQGNSA. Trimming left V 3 bases short and J 10 bases short, with 13 bases between. CDR3 in amino acids: CASSLWVWDEQFF. The CDR3 DNA follows: TGTGCCAGCAGCTTGTGGGTTTGGGACGAGCAGTTCTTC.

This chain uses TRBV30 with TRBJ2-5, with 8 bases identical to TRBD2. The CDR3 contains 13 residues. The V gene's germline CDR1 is GTSNPN and CDR2 SVGIG (reference sequence). The J segment lost 5 bases and the V segment lost 4 bases, leaving 6 bases of the junction unmatched. As DNA, the CDR3 is TGTGCCTGGACCCGGGGGGGAGGGGAGACCCAGTACTTC. It translates to CAWTRGGGETQYF.

The rearrangement joins TRBV28 to TRBJ1-5; possible D gene TRBD1, 6 bases. From germline, CDR1 is MDHEN and CDR2 SYDVKM. The CDR3 loop spans 14 amino acids. Trimming cost V 6 bases and J 4 bases, with 13 bases left between them. Here the CDR3 reads CASSYTGFNQPQHF. The DNA for the CDR3 is TGTGCCAGCAGCTATACAGGGTTTAATCAGCCCCAGCATTTT.

The V call is TRBV5-1, the J call TRBJ2-3; TRBD2 is a possible D gene (6 bases). Trimming took 3 bases from V and 8 from J, leaving 22 bases between them. The germline V gene encodes CDR1 SGHRS and CDR2 YFSETQ. This CDR3 spans 16 amino acids. The CDR3 loop reads CASSSGLSEAQGTQYF. The CDR3 DNA follows: TGCGCCAGCAGCTCGGGACTTTCCGAGGCCCAGGGTACGCAGTATTTT.

The chain has TRBV6-1 and TRBJ1-2; D uncertain. The CDR3 extends over 12 amino acids. The V gene's germline CDR1 is MNHNS and CDR2 SASEGT. The germline V and J ends were trimmed by 8 bases and 8 bases, with 15 bases remaining between them. CDR3 bases: TGTGCCAGCGTATGGGCGTCCGGGGGCTACACCTTC. Translated: CASVWASGGYTF.

This clone was seen a handful of times. The genes are TRBV19 and TRBJ1-5; D is unclear. Between the trimmed V and J ends, which lost 5 bases and 2 bases, there was a span of 13 bases. CDR1 and CDR2 from the germline V gene are LNHDA and SQIVND (reference sequence). The CDR3 runs 15 residues. For the CDR3, the DNA is TGTGCCAGTAGTCCGCTACGGATGGGCAATCAGCCCCAGCATTTT. Encoded protein: CASSPLRMGNQPQHF.